The rows below give T cell receptor beta chains drawn from one sample of a study of blood T cell repertoires in COVID-19. TCRdb's table, derived via immunoSEQ multiplex PCR, lists solely in-frame clones and lacks some. The sample has roughly 220,000 clones; approximately 90% are singletons. Sample: peripheral blood. The receptors derive from a man younger than 40 who had recovered from COVID-19. Each CDR3 is given without its conserved first and last residue. Each record gives: J gene, clone size, V gene, D gene, CDR3 protein. A D gene is named only where the DNA matches it firmly. Only part of the rows carry a size: once, few, many, or a class if the clone is expanded.

TRBJ2-5,NA,TRBV6-6,TRBD1,ASSPGGGGTQY
TRBJ2-3,NA,TRBV6-2/TRBV6-3,TRBD2,ASSPGTSGASTDTQY
TRBJ2-7,once,TRBV5-1,TRBD1,ASSPNAGGLRYEQY
TRBJ1-5,NA,TRBV7-8,TRBD1,ASSLVFQGVGQPQH
TRBJ1-6,NA,TRBV15,NA,ATSRDNRLRNSPLH
TRBJ2-3,NA,TRBV5-6,TRBD1,ASSLVQGNTDTQY
TRBJ1-3,NA,TRBV10-3,TRBD1,AISNGTASGNTIY
TRBJ2-3,NA,TRBV5-1,TRBD2,ASSFFSASGEITDTQY
TRBJ2-3,NA,TRBV3-1/TRBV3-2,NA,ASSQNSLSTDTQY
TRBJ1-2,NA,TRBV4-1,NA,ASSLRKEGSGGYT
TRBJ2-3,NA,TRBV3-1/TRBV3-2,TRBD2,ASSQGLAGVRPSTDTQY
TRBJ1-2,NA,TRBV6-5,NA,ASSSLSGILVDGYT
TRBJ1-5,NA,TRBV19,NA,ASSGQGIQPQH
TRBJ1-4,NA,TRBV10-2,NA,ASSDIQGTNEKLF
TRBJ1-6,NA,TRBV5-1,TRBD1,ASSAGTGNRNSPLH
TRBJ1-2,NA,TRBV27,TRBD1,ASSSGGAYGYT
TRBJ2-1,few,TRBV19,NA,ASSHRPEDYNEQF
TRBJ1-1,NA,TRBV5-1,NA,ASSSAADMNTEAF
TRBJ2-7,NA,TRBV13,NA,ASSLDGSSYEQY
TRBJ2-7,NA,TRBV28,NA,ASKWAARYEQY
TRBJ1-1,NA,TRBV5-1,NA,ASRNGFWGGTEAF
TRBJ2-5,NA,TRBV5-1,NA,ASSLSYSYTETQY
TRBJ1-2,NA,TRBV7-8,NA,ASSLAYPPGGFGYT
TRBJ2-2,NA,TRBV15,NA,ATSIERFGELF
TRBJ2-3,NA,TRBV6-5,TRBD2,ASSRRLAGSDTQY
TRBJ2-1,NA,TRBV6-6,NA,ASSPRRSSYNEQF
TRBJ2-5,NA,TRBV5-6,TRBD2,ASSSGASQETQY
TRBJ2-1,NA,TRBV30,NA,AWSVLSSDNEQF
TRBJ1-4,NA,TRBV9,NA,ASSVGLTDEKLF
TRBJ2-2,NA,TRBV21-1,NA,ASSSQEDNTGELF
TRBJ2-7,NA,TRBV29-1,TRBD1,SVVGSTGVGDEQY
TRBJ1-2,NA,TRBV27,TRBD1,ASSSRDRGPGYGYT
TRBJ2-7,NA,TRBV7-6,NA,ASSLGTGGAREQY
TRBJ2-3,NA,TRBV6-2/TRBV6-3,NA,ASSYLPPVTQY
TRBJ1-6,NA,TRBV19,NA,ASSMSLINSPLH
TRBJ2-7,NA,TRBV5-1,NA,ASSRLLGGSYEQY
TRBJ1-1,NA,TRBV6-5,NA,ASSYKRGGEAF
TRBJ1-6,NA,TRBV11-2,TRBD1,ASSFDRVVNSPLH
TRBJ2-3,NA,TRBV11-3,NA,ASSPGAGTNTDTQY
TRBJ2-7,NA,TRBV25-1,TRBD1,ASGTTGWYEQY
TRBJ2-5,NA,TRBV28,NA,ASSSPTGQGETQY
TRBJ1-5,NA,TRBV30,TRBD1,AWRKDRGEQPQH